This record covers a single TCR beta chain. The antigen is not known. Nominally healthy donors were sampled, though unrecorded immune exposures were likely. PCR amplification relied on 60 Vbeta primers (plus 13 Jbeta primers). Method: immunoSEQ multiplex PCR; TCRdb's copy keeps in-frame clones and lacks some. The table shows more than 130,000 clones, with roughly four fifths occurring only once. These data originate in a study of cytomegalovirus exposure and HLA in healthy donors. On the study more broadly: Of all 400 or so donors who were genotyped, 81% belonged to the Caucasian-associated ancestry cluster. Study observations and caveats: There were around 160 TCR beta chains listed as cytomegalovirus-associated. The likely origin of a cluster of highly shared sequence variants was a sequencing artifact.

Trimming at V came to 1 base and at J to 6 bases, leaving 4 bases not matched to a gene. Germline assignment: CDR1 MGHRA and CDR2 YSYEKL. CDR3 length equals 14 residues. Sample: PBMCs. The receptor's source is a human donor in good health. The V gene is TRBV4-1, the J gene TRBJ1-1; 8 bases match TRBD1. CDR3 sequence: CASSQGQGIAEAFF. In DNA, the CDR3 is TGCGCCAGCAGCCAAGGACAGGGGATCGCTGAAGCTTTCTTT.